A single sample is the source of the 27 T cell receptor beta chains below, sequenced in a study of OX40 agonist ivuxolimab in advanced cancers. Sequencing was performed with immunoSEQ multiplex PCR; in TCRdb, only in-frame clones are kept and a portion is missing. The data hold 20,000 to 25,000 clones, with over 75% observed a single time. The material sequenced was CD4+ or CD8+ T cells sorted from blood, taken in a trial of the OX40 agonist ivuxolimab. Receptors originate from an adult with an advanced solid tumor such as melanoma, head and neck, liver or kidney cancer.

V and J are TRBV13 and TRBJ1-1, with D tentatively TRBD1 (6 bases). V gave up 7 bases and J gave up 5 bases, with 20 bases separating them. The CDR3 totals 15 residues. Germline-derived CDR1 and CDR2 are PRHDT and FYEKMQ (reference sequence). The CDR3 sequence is CASTQGGGIKTEAFF. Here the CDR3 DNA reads TGTGCCAGCACCCAGGGTGGGGGCATTAAGACTGAAGCTTTCTTT.

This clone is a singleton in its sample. CDR3: CASRRAEWDTQYF. CDR3 DNA sequence: TGTGCCAGCAGGAGGGCAGAGTGGGATACGCAGTATTTT. V is TRBV7-9 and J is TRBJ2-3; D is perhaps TRBD2 (5 bases). V lost 6 bases and J 6 bases, leaving 13 bases between the germline ends. In germline, CDR1 is SEHNR, CDR2 FQNEAQ (reference sequence). This CDR3 is built from 13 residues.

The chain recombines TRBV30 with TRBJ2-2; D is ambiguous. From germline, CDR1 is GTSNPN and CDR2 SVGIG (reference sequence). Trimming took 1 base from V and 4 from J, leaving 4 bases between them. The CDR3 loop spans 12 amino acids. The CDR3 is CAWSGGTGELFF. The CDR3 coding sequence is TGTGCCTGGAGTGGCGGCACCGGGGAGCTGTTTTTT.

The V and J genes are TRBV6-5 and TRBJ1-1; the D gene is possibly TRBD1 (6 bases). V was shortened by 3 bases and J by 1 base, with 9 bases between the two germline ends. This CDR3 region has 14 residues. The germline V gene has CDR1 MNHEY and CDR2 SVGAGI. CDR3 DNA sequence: TGTGCCAGCAGTTATGGGGGCTCGAACACTGAAGCTTTCTTT. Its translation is CASSYGGSNTEAFF.

CDR3 sequence: CASSDLVLLTNYGYTF. CDR3 bases: TGTGCCAGCAGCGACCTCGTTCTCCTTACTAACTATGGCTACACCTTC. This chain connects TRBV4-2 to TRBJ1-2; D remains ambiguous. Germline V gene data show CDR1 as LGHNA and CDR2 as YNFKEQ. Deletions cut 5 bases from V and 0 bases from J, with 16 bases between. The CDR3 runs to 16 residues.

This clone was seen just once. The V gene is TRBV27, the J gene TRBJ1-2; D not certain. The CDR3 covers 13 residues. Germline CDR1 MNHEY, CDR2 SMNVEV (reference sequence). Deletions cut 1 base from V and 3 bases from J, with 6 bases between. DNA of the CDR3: TGTGCCAGCAGTTTATTCAGTTACTATGGCTACACCTTC. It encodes CASSLFSYYGYTF.

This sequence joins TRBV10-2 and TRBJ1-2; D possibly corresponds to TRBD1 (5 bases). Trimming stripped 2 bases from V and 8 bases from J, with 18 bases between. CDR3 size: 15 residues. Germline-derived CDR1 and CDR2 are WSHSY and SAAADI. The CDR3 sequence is CASSETLSGAFGYTF. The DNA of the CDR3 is TGCGCCAGCAGTGAGACGCTTTCCGGGGCATTCGGCTACACCTTC.

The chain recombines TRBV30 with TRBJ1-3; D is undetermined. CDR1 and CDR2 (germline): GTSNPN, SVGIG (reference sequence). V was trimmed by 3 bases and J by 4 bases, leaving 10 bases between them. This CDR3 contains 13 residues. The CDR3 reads CAWRADAGNTIYF. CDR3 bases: TGTGCCTGGAGGGCGGATGCAGGAAACACCATATATTTT.

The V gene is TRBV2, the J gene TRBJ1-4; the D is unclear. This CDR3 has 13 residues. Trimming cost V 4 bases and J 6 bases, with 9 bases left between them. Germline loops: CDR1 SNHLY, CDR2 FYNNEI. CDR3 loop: CASSGLGDEKLFF. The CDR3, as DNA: TGTGCCAGCAGTGGTCTGGGAGATGAAAAACTGTTTTTT.

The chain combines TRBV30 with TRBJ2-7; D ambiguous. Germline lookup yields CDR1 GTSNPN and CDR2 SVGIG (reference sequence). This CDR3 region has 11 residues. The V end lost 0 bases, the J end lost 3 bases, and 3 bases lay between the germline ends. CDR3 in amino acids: CAWSVVYEQYF. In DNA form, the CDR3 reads TGTGCCTGGAGTGTAGTCTACGAGCAGTACTTC.

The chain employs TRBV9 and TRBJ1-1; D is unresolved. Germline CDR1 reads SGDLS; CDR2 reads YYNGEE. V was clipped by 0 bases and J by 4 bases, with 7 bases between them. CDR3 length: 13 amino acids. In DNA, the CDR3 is TGTGCCAGCAGCGTAGGCGGCAGCACTGAAGCTTTCTTT. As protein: CASSVGGSTEAFF.

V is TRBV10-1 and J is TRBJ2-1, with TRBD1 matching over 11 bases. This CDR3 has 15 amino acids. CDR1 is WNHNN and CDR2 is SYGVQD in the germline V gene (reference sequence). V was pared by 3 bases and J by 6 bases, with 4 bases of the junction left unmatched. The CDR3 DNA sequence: TGCGCCAGCAGTGATCCCGGGACAGGGGGCAATGAGCAGTTCTTC. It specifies CASSDPGTGGNEQFF.

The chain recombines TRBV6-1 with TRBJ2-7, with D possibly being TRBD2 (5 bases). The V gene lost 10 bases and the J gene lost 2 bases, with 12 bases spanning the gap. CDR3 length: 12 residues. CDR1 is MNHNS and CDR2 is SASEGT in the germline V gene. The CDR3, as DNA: TGTGCCACCCTAGGTAGCGCCTACGAGCAGTACTTC. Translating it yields CATLGSAYEQYF.

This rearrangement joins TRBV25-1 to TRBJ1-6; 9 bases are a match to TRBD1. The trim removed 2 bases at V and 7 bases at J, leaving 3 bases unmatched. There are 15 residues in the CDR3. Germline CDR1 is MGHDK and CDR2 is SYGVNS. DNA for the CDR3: TGTGCCAGCAGTGAACCGGGACAGGGCAATTCACCCCTCCACTTT. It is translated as CASSEPGQGNSPLHF.

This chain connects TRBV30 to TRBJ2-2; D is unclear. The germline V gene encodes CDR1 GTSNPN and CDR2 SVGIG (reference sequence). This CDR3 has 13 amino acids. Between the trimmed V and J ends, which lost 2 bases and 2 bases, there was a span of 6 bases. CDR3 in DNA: TGTGCCTGGAGTCCCTTCAACACCGGGGAGCTGTTTTTT. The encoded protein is CAWSPFNTGELFF.

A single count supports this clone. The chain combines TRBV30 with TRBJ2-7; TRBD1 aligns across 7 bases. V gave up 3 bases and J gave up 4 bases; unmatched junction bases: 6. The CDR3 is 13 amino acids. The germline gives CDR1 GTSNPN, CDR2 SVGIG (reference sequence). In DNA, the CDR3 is TGTGCCTGGAGACACAGGGGAGTTTACGAGCAGTACTTC. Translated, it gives CAWRHRGVYEQYF.

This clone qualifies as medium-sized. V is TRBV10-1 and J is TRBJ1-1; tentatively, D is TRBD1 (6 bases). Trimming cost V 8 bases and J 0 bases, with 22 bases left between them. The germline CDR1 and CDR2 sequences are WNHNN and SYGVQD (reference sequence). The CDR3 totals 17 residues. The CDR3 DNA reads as TGCGCCAGCGGTAGGTTAAAGCAGGGGCGCTTGAACACTGAAGCTTTCTTT. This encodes CASGRLKQGRLNTEAFF.

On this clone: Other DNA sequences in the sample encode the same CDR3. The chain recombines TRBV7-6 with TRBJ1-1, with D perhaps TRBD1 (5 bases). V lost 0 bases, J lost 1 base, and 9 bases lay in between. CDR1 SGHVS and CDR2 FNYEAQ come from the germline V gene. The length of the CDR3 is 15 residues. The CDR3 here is CASSLAPGGNTEAFF. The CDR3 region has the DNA TGTGCCAGCAGCTTAGCGCCCGGGGGGAACACTGAAGCTTTCTTT.

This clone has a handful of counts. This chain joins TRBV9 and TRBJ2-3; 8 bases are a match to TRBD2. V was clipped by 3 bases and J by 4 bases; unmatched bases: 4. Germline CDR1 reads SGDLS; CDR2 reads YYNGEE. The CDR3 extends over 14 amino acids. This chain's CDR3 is CASSAGGGPDTQYF. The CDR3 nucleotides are TGTGCCAGCAGCGCCGGGGGGGGCCCAGATACGCAGTATTTT.

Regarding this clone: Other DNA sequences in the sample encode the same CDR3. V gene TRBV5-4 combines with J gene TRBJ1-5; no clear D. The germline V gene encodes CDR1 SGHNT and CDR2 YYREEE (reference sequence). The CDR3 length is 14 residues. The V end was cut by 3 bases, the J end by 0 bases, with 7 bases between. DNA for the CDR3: TGTGCCAGCAGCTCTAGGGATAGCAATCAGCCCCAGCATTTT. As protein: CASSSRDSNQPQHF. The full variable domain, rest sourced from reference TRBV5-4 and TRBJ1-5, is ETGVTQSPTHLIKTRGQQVTLRCSSQSGHNTVSWYQQALGQGPQFIFQYYREEENGRGNFPPRFSGLQFPNYSSELNVNALELDDSALYLCASSSRDSNQPQHFGDGTRLSIL.

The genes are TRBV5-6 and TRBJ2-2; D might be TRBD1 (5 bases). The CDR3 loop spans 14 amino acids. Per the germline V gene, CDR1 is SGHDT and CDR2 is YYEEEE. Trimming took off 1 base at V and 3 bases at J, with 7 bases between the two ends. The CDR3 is CASSLPRDTGELFF. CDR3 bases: TGTGCCAGCAGCTTGCCCAGGGACACCGGGGAGCTGTTTTTT.

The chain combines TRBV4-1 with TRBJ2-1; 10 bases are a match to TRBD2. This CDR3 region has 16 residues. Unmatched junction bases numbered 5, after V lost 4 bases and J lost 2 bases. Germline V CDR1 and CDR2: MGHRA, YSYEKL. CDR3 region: CASSPPLAGTYNEQFF. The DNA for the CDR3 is TGCGCCAGCAGCCCACCACTAGCGGGGACCTACAATGAGCAGTTCTTC.

DNA of the CDR3: TGTGCCAGCAGTGGAGGGGGGTCGACAGGGCAAGAGACCCAGTACTTC. This gives the protein CASSGGGSTGQETQYF. The rearrangement links TRBV25-1 to TRBJ2-5; possible D gene TRBD1, 7 bases. With 4 bases removed from V and 2 bases from J, the gap between germline ends came to 17 bases. The germline CDR1 and CDR2 sequences are MGHDK and SYGVNS. CDR3 size: 16 residues. Full variable domain (missing parts from reference TRBV25-1 and TRBJ2-5): EADIYQTPRYLVIGTGKKITLECSQTMGHDKMYWYQQDPGMELHLIHYSYGVNSTEKGDLSSESTVSRIRTEHFPLTLESARPSHTSQYLCASSGGGSTGQETQYFGPGTRLLVL.

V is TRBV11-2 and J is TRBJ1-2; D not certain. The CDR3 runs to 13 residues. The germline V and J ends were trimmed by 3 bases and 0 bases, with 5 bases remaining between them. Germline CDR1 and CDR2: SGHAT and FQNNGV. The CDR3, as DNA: TGTGCCAGCAGCTTGGGTCCTAACTATGGCTACACCTTC. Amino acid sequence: CASSLGPNYGYTF.

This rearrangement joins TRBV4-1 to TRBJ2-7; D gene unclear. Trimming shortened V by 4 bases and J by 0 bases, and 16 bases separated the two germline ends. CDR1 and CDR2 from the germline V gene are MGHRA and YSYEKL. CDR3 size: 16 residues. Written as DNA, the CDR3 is TGCGCCAGCAGCCCCGTCATGGGCGAGACCTCCTACGAGCAGTACTTC. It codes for CASSPVMGETSYEQYF.

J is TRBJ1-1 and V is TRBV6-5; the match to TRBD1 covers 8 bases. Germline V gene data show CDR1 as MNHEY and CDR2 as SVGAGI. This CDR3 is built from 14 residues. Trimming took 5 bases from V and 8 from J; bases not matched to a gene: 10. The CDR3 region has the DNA TGTGCCAGCAGTCTACGGGACAGGCTACCCGAAGCTTTCTTT. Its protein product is CASSLRDRLPEAFF.

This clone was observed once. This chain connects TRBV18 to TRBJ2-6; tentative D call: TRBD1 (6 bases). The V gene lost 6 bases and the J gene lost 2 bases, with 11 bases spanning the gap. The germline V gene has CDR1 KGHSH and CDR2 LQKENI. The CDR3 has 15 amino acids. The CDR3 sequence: CASSQQGAGANVLTF. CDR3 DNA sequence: TGTGCCAGCTCGCAACAGGGAGCTGGGGCCAACGTCCTGACTTTC.